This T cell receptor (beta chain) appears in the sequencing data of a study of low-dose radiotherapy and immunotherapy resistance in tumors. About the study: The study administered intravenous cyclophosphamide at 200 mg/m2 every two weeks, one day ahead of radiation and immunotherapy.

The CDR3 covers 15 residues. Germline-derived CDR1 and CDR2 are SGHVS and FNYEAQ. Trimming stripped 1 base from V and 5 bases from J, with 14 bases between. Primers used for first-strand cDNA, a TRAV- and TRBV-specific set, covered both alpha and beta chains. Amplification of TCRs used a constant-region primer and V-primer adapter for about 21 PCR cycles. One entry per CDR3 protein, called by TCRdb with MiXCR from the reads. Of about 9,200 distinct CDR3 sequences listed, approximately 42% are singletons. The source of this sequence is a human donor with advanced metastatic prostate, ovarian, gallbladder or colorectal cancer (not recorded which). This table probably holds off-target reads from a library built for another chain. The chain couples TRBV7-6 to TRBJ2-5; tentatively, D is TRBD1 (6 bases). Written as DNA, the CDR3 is TGTGCCAGCAGCTTAGAAGGGGGTCTGCGGGAGACCCAGTACTTC. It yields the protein CASSLEGGLRETQYF.